This entry features one T cell receptor (beta chain) sequence. The antigen is undetermined. This sample was taken from a study of graft-versus-host responses after intestinal transplantation. V lost 10 bases to trimming and J lost 1 base, with 13 bases between them. This CDR3 has 13 amino acids. Per the germline V gene, CDR1 is MDHEN and CDR2 is SYDVKM. Method: immunoSEQ multiplex PCR; TCRdb's copy keeps in-frame clones and lacks some. Here the sample spans 25,000 or so clones, over 90% being singletons. Findings and limits, study-wide: Some GvH clones appeared in ileal mucosa or blood before recipient bone marrow. After transplant, early declines in HvG clones were associated with peak levels of circulating GvH clones.

Material: PBMCs, obtained around 40 days after intestinal transplant. The genes are TRBV28 and TRBJ1-1; D unresolved. This clonotype was sampled from a human patient who received an intestinal transplant, so some T cells may come from the graft donor. In DNA, the CDR3 is TGTGCCACCGGGATCGGTAAGAACACTGAAGCTTTCTTT. It encodes CATGIGKNTEAFF. Variable domain in full (rest from reference TRBV28 and TRBJ1-1): DVKVTQSSRYLVKRTGEKVFLECVQDMDHENMFWYRQDPGLGLRLIYFSYDVKMKEKGDIPEGYSVSREKKERFSLILESASTNQTSMYLCATGIGKNTEAFFGQGTRLTVV.